This T cell receptor beta chain was sequenced for a study of blood T cell repertoires in COVID-19. The V gene's germline CDR1 is MNHEY and CDR2 SVGAGI. CDR3 length: 16 residues. Trimming took 0 bases from V and 7 from J; bases not matched to a gene: 8. Generated by immunoSEQ multiplex PCR, the TCRdb table keeps only in-frame clones and is missing some. The sample has 150,000 to 190,000 clones, roughly 80% seen once; the top ten hold roughly 0.58%. The table lists this clone with a count of one. The chain carries TRBV6-5 and TRBJ2-2, with 7 nucleotides matching TRBD1. This TCR was sampled from a man between 60 and 75 years old with acute or convalescent COVID-19. What was sequenced was peripheral blood. For the CDR3, the DNA is TGTGCCAGCAGTTACTCAGGACAGGCAGTGGGCGGGGAGCTGTTTTTT. This translates into CASSYSGQAVGGELFF.